These T cell receptor beta chains were read from a single sample in a study of blood T cell repertoires in COVID-19. Sequencing was performed with immunoSEQ multiplex PCR; in TCRdb, only in-frame clones are kept and a portion is missing. Of fewer than 150,000 clones listed, approximately 86% are singletons. Sequences were obtained from peripheral blood. The receptors were sampled from a woman in her fifties or sixties with active or convalescent COVID-19. The CDR3 runs from the conserved cysteine through the conserved F or W. Each record gives: J gene, D gene, V gene, clone size, CDR3 protein, CDR3 DNA. D genes are given only for firm matches. Clone size is shown for a subset of rows, as once, few, many or a class of expanded clone.

j_gene: TRBJ2-7
d_gene: TRBD1
v_gene: TRBV19
abundance: -
CDR3aa: CASSKQGAHEQYF
CDR3nt: TGTGCCAGTAGTAAACAGGGGGCTCACGAGCAGTACTTC

j_gene: TRBJ2-1
d_gene: TRBD2
v_gene: TRBV24-1
abundance: -
CDR3aa: CATSDSSGTSGILSDEQFF
CDR3nt: TGTGCCACCAGTGACTCCTCCGGGACTAGCGGGATTCTGAGCGATGAGCAGTTCTTC

j_gene: TRBJ2-5
d_gene: -
v_gene: TRBV15
abundance: -
CDR3aa: CATSRDTKEGQYF
CDR3nt: TGTGCCACCAGCAGAGATACAAAGGAGGGCCAGTACTTC

j_gene: TRBJ2-3
d_gene: TRBD2
v_gene: TRBV6-5
abundance: once
CDR3aa: CASSQRGGPDTQYF
CDR3nt: TGTGCCAGCAGTCAAAGGGGAGGGCCAGATACGCAGTATTTT

j_gene: TRBJ2-1
d_gene: TRBD2
v_gene: TRBV6-1
abundance: -
CDR3aa: CASSEGLAEMYEQFF
CDR3nt: TGTGCCAGCAGCGAAGGACTAGCTGAGATGTATGAGCAGTTCTTC

j_gene: TRBJ1-1
d_gene: -
v_gene: TRBV4-1
abundance: -
CDR3aa: CASSQVDGTEAFF
CDR3nt: TGCGCCAGCAGCCAAGTTGACGGGACTGAAGCTTTCTTT

j_gene: TRBJ1-2
d_gene: TRBD1
v_gene: TRBV28
abundance: -
CDR3aa: CASSPLQGISYGYTF
CDR3nt: TGTGCCAGCAGTCCATTACAGGGGATTTCGTATGGCTACACCTTC

j_gene: TRBJ2-5
d_gene: -
v_gene: TRBV7-3
abundance: -
CDR3aa: CASSPRVAGLMETQYF
CDR3nt: TGTGCCAGCAGCCCTCGGGTCGCGGGTTTGATGGAGACCCAGTACTTC

j_gene: TRBJ1-1
d_gene: -
v_gene: TRBV19
abundance: few
CDR3aa: CASLQGNTEAFF
CDR3nt: TGTGCCAGCCTACAGGGTAACACTGAAGCTTTCTTT

j_gene: TRBJ2-7
d_gene: TRBD2
v_gene: TRBV24-1
abundance: -
CDR3aa: CATSDPRTSAYEQYF
CDR3nt: TGTGCCACCAGTGACCCCAGGACTAGCGCCTACGAGCAGTACTTC

j_gene: TRBJ1-1
d_gene: TRBD1
v_gene: TRBV19
abundance: -
CDR3aa: CASSTWDRGDTEAFF
CDR3nt: TGTGCCAGTAGTACCTGGGACAGGGGCGACACTGAAGCTTTCTTT

j_gene: TRBJ2-7
d_gene: -
v_gene: TRBV27
abundance: -
CDR3aa: CASSSLATLNEQYF
CDR3nt: TGTGCCAGCAGTTCCCTAGCGACTCTAAACGAGCAGTACTTC

j_gene: TRBJ1-1
d_gene: -
v_gene: TRBV6-2/TRBV6-3
abundance: -
CDR3aa: CASSFAENTEAFF
CDR3nt: TGTGCCAGCAGTTTTGCAGAAAACACTGAAGCTTTCTTT

j_gene: TRBJ1-4
d_gene: -
v_gene: TRBV28
abundance: -
CDR3aa: CASSLRGHNEKLFF
CDR3nt: TGTGCCAGCAGTTTAAGGGGACATAATGAAAAACTGTTTTTT

j_gene: TRBJ2-4
d_gene: TRBD2
v_gene: TRBV3-1/TRBV3-2
abundance: -
CDR3aa: CASSQDGTSGSSTPYF
CDR3nt: TGTGCCAGCAGCCAAGATGGGACTAGCGGGAGTAGTACTCCGTACTTC

j_gene: TRBJ2-7
d_gene: -
v_gene: TRBV28
abundance: -
CDR3aa: CASSLSLYEQYF
CDR3nt: TGTGCCAGCAGTTTATCCCTTTACGAGCAGTACTTC

j_gene: TRBJ2-7
d_gene: TRBD1
v_gene: TRBV7-2
abundance: -
CDR3aa: CASSLQSGGPYEQYF
CDR3nt: TGTGCCAGCAGCTTACAGTCAGGGGGCCCCTACGAGCAGTACTTC

j_gene: TRBJ2-2
d_gene: TRBD1
v_gene: TRBV5-1
abundance: -
CDR3aa: CASSLAGQGTAGELFF
CDR3nt: TGCGCCAGCAGCTTGGCCGGACAGGGGACTGCCGGGGAGCTGTTTTTT

j_gene: TRBJ1-4
d_gene: -
v_gene: TRBV24-1
abundance: -
CDR3aa: CATLPPRGGWNEKLFF
CDR3nt: TGTGCCACCCTCCCCCCTCGAGGAGGGTGGAATGAAAAACTGTTTTTT

j_gene: TRBJ1-2
d_gene: -
v_gene: TRBV6-5
abundance: -
CDR3aa: CASSFGDNNYGYTF
CDR3nt: TGTGCCAGCAGTTTCGGGGACAACAACTATGGCTACACCTTC

j_gene: TRBJ2-1
d_gene: -
v_gene: TRBV9
abundance: -
CDR3aa: CASSVVASYNEQFF
CDR3nt: TGTGCCAGCAGCGTAGTGGCCTCCTACAATGAGCAGTTCTTC

j_gene: TRBJ2-5
d_gene: -
v_gene: TRBV7-2
abundance: -
CDR3aa: CASSLARLGPQETQYF
CDR3nt: TGTGCCAGCAGCTTAGCCCGGCTGGGGCCCCAAGAGACCCAGTACTTC

j_gene: TRBJ2-1
d_gene: TRBD2
v_gene: TRBV27
abundance: -
CDR3aa: CASRKRLADLNEQFF
CDR3nt: TGTGCCAGCAGAAAGAGACTAGCGGACTTAAATGAGCAGTTCTTC

j_gene: TRBJ2-7
d_gene: TRBD2
v_gene: TRBV9
abundance: few
CDR3aa: CASSVGGRRYEQYF
CDR3nt: TGTGCCAGCAGCGTAGGCGGGAGGCGGTACGAGCAGTACTTC

j_gene: TRBJ2-7
d_gene: -
v_gene: TRBV7-9
abundance: few
CDR3aa: CASSFSVSYEQYF
CDR3nt: TGTGCCAGCAGCTTTTCGGTCTCCTACGAGCAGTACTTC

j_gene: TRBJ1-1
d_gene: TRBD1
v_gene: TRBV4-2
abundance: -
CDR3aa: CASSQGTGKNTEAFF
CDR3nt: TGTGCCAGCAGCCAAGGGACAGGGAAGAACACTGAAGCTTTCTTT

j_gene: TRBJ2-3
d_gene: TRBD2
v_gene: TRBV23-1
abundance: -
CDR3aa: CASDLRGAGARSGTNTDTQYF
CDR3nt: TGCGCCAGCGACCTCAGGGGAGCGGGAGCGAGGTCGGGGACGAACACAGATACGCAGTATTTT

j_gene: TRBJ2-7
d_gene: TRBD1
v_gene: TRBV6-6
abundance: -
CDR3aa: CASSWRDRGSEQYF
CDR3nt: TGTGCCAGCAGTTGGCGGGACAGGGGAAGCGAGCAGTACTTC

j_gene: TRBJ2-7
d_gene: -
v_gene: TRBV27
abundance: -
CDR3aa: CASSPHGRTAPIYEQYF
CDR3nt: TGTGCCAGCAGTCCCCATGGGAGGACCGCCCCAATTTACGAGCAGTACTTC

j_gene: TRBJ2-4
d_gene: -
v_gene: TRBV6-5
abundance: -
CDR3aa: CASSYSQYLAKNIQYF
CDR3nt: TGTGCCAGCAGTTACTCACAATATCTAGCCAAAAACATTCAGTACTTC

j_gene: TRBJ1-1
d_gene: -
v_gene: TRBV4-3
abundance: -
CDR3aa: CASSQDRGLGTEAFF
CDR3nt: TGCGCCAGCAGCCAAGACAGGGGATTGGGCACTGAAGCTTTCTTT

j_gene: TRBJ1-4
d_gene: TRBD1
v_gene: TRBV30
abundance: -
CDR3aa: CAWRSSGTEIEKLFF
CDR3nt: TGTGCCTGGAGGTCTTCCGGGACAGAAATTGAAAAACTGTTTTTT

j_gene: TRBJ1-3
d_gene: -
v_gene: TRBV6-5
abundance: -
CDR3aa: CASTSSGNTIYF
CDR3nt: TGTGCCAGTACGAGCTCTGGAAACACCATATATTTT

j_gene: TRBJ1-2
d_gene: -
v_gene: TRBV19
abundance: once
CDR3aa: CASSHQQDYGYTF
CDR3nt: TGTGCCAGTAGTCACCAGCAGGACTATGGCTACACCTTC

j_gene: TRBJ1-6
d_gene: TRBD1
v_gene: TRBV29-1
abundance: few
CDR3aa: CSVGTGFNSPLHF
CDR3nt: TGCAGCGTTGGGACAGGGTTTAATTCACCCCTCCACTTT

j_gene: TRBJ1-1
d_gene: -
v_gene: TRBV12-5
abundance: -
CDR3aa: CASAPHVESEAFF
CDR3nt: TGTGCTAGTGCCCCCCATGTGGAGTCTGAAGCTTTCTTT

j_gene: TRBJ1-1
d_gene: TRBD1
v_gene: TRBV29-1
abundance: -
CDR3aa: CSADRGGTEAFF
CDR3nt: TGCAGCGCTGACAGGGGAGGGACTGAAGCTTTCTTT

j_gene: TRBJ1-2
d_gene: -
v_gene: TRBV19
abundance: -
CDR3aa: CASSPGQGVNYGYTF
CDR3nt: TGTGCCAGTAGTCCGGGACAAGGGGTGAACTATGGCTACACCTTC

j_gene: TRBJ2-1
d_gene: TRBD2
v_gene: TRBV6-2/TRBV6-3
abundance: -
CDR3aa: CASSFSIGLAGDWSYNEQFF
CDR3nt: TGTGCCAGCAGTTTTTCCATTGGACTAGCGGGAGATTGGTCCTACAATGAGCAGTTCTTC

j_gene: TRBJ2-2
d_gene: -
v_gene: TRBV19
abundance: -
CDR3aa: CASSDTGTAGELFF
CDR3nt: TGTGCCAGTAGTGATACAGGGACGGCCGGGGAGCTGTTTTTT

j_gene: TRBJ2-6
d_gene: -
v_gene: TRBV7-9
abundance: -
CDR3aa: CASSLGGGAGANVLTF
CDR3nt: TGTGCCAGCAGCTTAGGAGGCGGGGCTGGGGCCAACGTCCTGACTTTC

j_gene: TRBJ2-3
d_gene: TRBD2
v_gene: TRBV3-1/TRBV3-2
abundance: once
CDR3aa: CASSQDVAGAWADTQYF
CDR3nt: TGTGCCAGCAGCCAAGATGTAGCGGGAGCTTGGGCGGATACGCAGTATTTT

j_gene: TRBJ2-6
d_gene: TRBD2
v_gene: TRBV19
abundance: few
CDR3aa: CASSMSSGSSGANVLTF
CDR3nt: TGTGCCAGTAGTATGTCCAGCGGGAGCTCTGGGGCCAACGTCCTGACTTTC

j_gene: TRBJ1-4
d_gene: -
v_gene: TRBV28
abundance: few
CDR3aa: CASSRGRVGSEKLFF
CDR3nt: TGTGCCAGCAGTCGGGGTCGGGTGGGGAGTGAAAAACTGTTTTTT

j_gene: TRBJ1-2
d_gene: TRBD1
v_gene: TRBV25-1
abundance: -
CDR3aa: CASSLGQGSYGYTF
CDR3nt: TGTGCCAGCAGTTTAGGACAGGGGAGCTATGGCTACACCTTC

j_gene: TRBJ1-1
d_gene: -
v_gene: TRBV3-1/TRBV3-2
abundance: -
CDR3aa: CASSHLDRNTEAFF
CDR3nt: TGTGCCAGCAGCCATTTGGACAGGAACACTGAAGCTTTCTTT

j_gene: TRBJ1-5
d_gene: TRBD1
v_gene: TRBV10-2
abundance: -
CDR3aa: CASSGNRGLNQPQHF
CDR3nt: TGCGCCAGCAGTGGGAACAGGGGGCTCAATCAGCCCCAGCATTTT

j_gene: TRBJ2-2
d_gene: -
v_gene: TRBV6-5
abundance: once
CDR3aa: CASTGIFSTGELFF
CDR3nt: TGTGCCAGCACAGGGATCTTTTCAACCGGGGAGCTGTTTTTT

j_gene: TRBJ2-7
d_gene: -
v_gene: TRBV6-5
abundance: -
CDR3aa: CASSYSYRYTYEQYF
CDR3nt: TGTGCCAGCAGTTACTCGTACAGGTATACCTACGAGCAGTACTTC

j_gene: TRBJ1-2
d_gene: -
v_gene: TRBV9
abundance: -
CDR3aa: CASSTMIDYGYTF
CDR3nt: TGTGCCAGCAGCACCATGATAGACTATGGCTACACCTTC

j_gene: TRBJ1-2
d_gene: -
v_gene: TRBV28
abundance: -
CDR3aa: CASSTGGALGYTF
CDR3nt: TGTGCCAGCAGCACTGGGGGGGCCTTAGGCTACACCTTC

j_gene: TRBJ1-1
d_gene: -
v_gene: TRBV5-5
abundance: few
CDR3aa: CASSRLLGGQLGRNTEAFF
CDR3nt: TGTGCCAGCAGCCGCCTTCTCGGCGGGCAACTCGGGAGAAACACTGAAGCTTTCTTT

j_gene: TRBJ2-1
d_gene: -
v_gene: TRBV19
abundance: -
CDR3aa: CASSIRSPSHRPSGQFF
CDR3nt: TGTGCCAGTAGTATACGGTCCCCTTCTCACAGGCCCTCAGGGCAGTTCTTC

j_gene: TRBJ2-2
d_gene: -
v_gene: TRBV18
abundance: -
CDR3aa: CASSPQPVANTGELFF
CDR3nt: TGTGCCAGCTCACCACAGCCGGTGGCGAACACCGGGGAGCTGTTTTTT

j_gene: TRBJ1-5
d_gene: -
v_gene: TRBV5-1
abundance: few
CDR3aa: CASSPDRDNQPQHF
CDR3nt: TGCGCCAGCAGCCCTGACAGAGACAATCAGCCCCAGCATTTT

j_gene: TRBJ1-5
d_gene: TRBD1
v_gene: TRBV19
abundance: -
CDR3aa: CASISPEGQGHQPQHF
CDR3nt: TGTGCCAGTATTTCCCCAGAGGGACAGGGTCATCAGCCCCAGCATTTT

j_gene: TRBJ1-3
d_gene: TRBD1
v_gene: TRBV11-2
abundance: few
CDR3aa: CASSLGTGVGNTIYF
CDR3nt: TGTGCCAGCAGCTTAGGCACAGGGGTGGGAAACACCATATATTTT

j_gene: TRBJ1-1
d_gene: -
v_gene: TRBV28
abundance: once
CDR3aa: CASSPDYMNTEAFF
CDR3nt: TGTGCCAGCAGTCCAGATTACATGAACACTGAAGCTTTCTTT

j_gene: TRBJ1-2
d_gene: -
v_gene: TRBV7-2
abundance: -
CDR3aa: CAGGPSRNYGYTF
CDR3nt: TGTGCCGGAGGGCCCAGCCGTAACTATGGCTACACCTTC